Following are 7 T cell receptor beta chains from one sample sequenced in a study of PD-L1 blockade in urothelial cancer. Time point: pretreatment peripheral blood. This table comes from immunoSEQ multiplex PCR, and its TCRdb copy is limited to in-frame clones, with some not included. The sample yields more than 75,000 clones, roughly 84% seen once. Sequencing used PBMCs, obtained around atezolizumab (anti-PD-L1) treatment. These TCRs come from a man aged 60-69 years with urothelial cancer.

The V call is TRBV2, the J call TRBJ1-2, with D tentatively TRBD1 (5 bases). Germline CDR1 and CDR2: SNHLY and FYNNEI. Trimming took 3 bases from V and 7 from J, leaving 6 bases between them. The CDR3 totals 11 residues. As DNA, the CDR3 is TGTGCCAGCAGTGACAGGGTTGGCTACACCTTC. This encodes CASSDRVGYTF. Drawing the rest from reference TRBV2 and TRBJ1-2, the complete variable domain is EPEVTQTPSHQVTQMGQEVILRCVPISNHLYFYWYRQILGQKVEFLVSFYNNEISEKSEIFDDQFSVERPDGSNFTLKIRSTKLEDSAMYFCASSDRVGYTFGSGTRLTVV.

The CDR3 nucleotides read TGTGCCAGCAGTCTCTTAGAGACCCAGTACTTC. Translation gives CASSLLETQYF. The V call is TRBV28, the J call TRBJ2-5, with no clear D. The CDR3 covers 11 residues. The V gene lost 5 bases and the J gene lost 4 bases, with 5 bases spanning the gap. CDR1 is MDHEN, CDR2 SYDVKM, per germline. The whole variable domain, remainder taken from reference TRBV28 and TRBJ2-5, is DVKVTQSSRYLVKRTGEKVFLECVQDMDHENMFWYRQDPGLGLRLIYFSYDVKMKEKGDIPEGYSVSREKKERFSLILESASTNQTSMYLCASSLLETQYFGPGTRLLVL.

This clone has just one count. The chain recombines TRBV7-9 with TRBJ1-3; tentative D call: TRBD1 (5 bases). CDR3 length equals 15 residues. V lost 5 bases and J lost 4, with 15 bases in between. Germline loops: CDR1 SEHNR, CDR2 FQNEAQ (reference sequence). CDR3 amino acids: CASSPPGVSGNTIYF. CDR3 DNA sequence: TGTGCCAGCAGCCCGCCGGGGGTCTCGGGAAACACCATATATTTT.

The chain uses TRBV10-3 and TRBJ1-1, with 11 bases fitting TRBD1. CDR3 size: 15 residues. Germline trimming cut 5 bases from V and 5 bases from J; bases unmatched to any gene: 7. Germline V gene data show CDR1 as ENHRY and CDR2 as SYGVKD. The CDR3 protein is CAISRDRGSGTEAFF. The CDR3, as DNA: TGTGCCATCAGTCGGGACAGGGGGTCGGGGACTGAAGCTTTCTTT.

The V call is TRBV10-2, the J call TRBJ1-1, with a possible D match to TRBD1 (6 bases). The CDR3 runs 15 residues. Germline CDR1 WSHSY, CDR2 SAAADI. Trimming removed 9 bases from V and 1 base from J, with 18 bases in between. CDR3 residues: CASLSAGVGNTEAFF. The CDR3 DNA reads as TGCGCCAGTTTATCGGCAGGGGTCGGGAACACTGAAGCTTTCTTT.

The V and J genes are TRBV6-1 and TRBJ2-2, with 7 bases aligning to TRBD1. Per germline, CDR1 MNHNS and CDR2 SASEGT. This CDR3 region has 14 residues. V lost 2 bases to trimming and J lost 5 bases; unmatched junction nucleotides: 2. The CDR3 is CASSERGLTGELFF. The CDR3 DNA follows: TGTGCCAGCAGTGAAAGGGGGCTGACCGGGGAGCTGTTTTTT.

J is TRBJ2-4 and V is TRBV7-6; D possibly corresponds to TRBD2 (6 bases). Germline CDR1 and CDR2: SGHVS and FNYEAQ. Trimming took off 2 bases at V and 8 bases at J, with 10 bases between the two ends. The CDR3 totals 13 residues. For the CDR3, the DNA is TGTGCCAGCAGCTTAACGGGGGTGGACATTCAGTACTTC. Translating gives CASSLTGVDIQYF.